These 2 T cell receptor beta chains originate from one sample sequenced in a study of coeliac disease. Using immunoSEQ multiplex PCR, the repertoire was profiled, and TCRdb retains in-frame clones only, with some absent. The table shows fewer than 6,500 clones, with 55% to 70% occurring only once. The sequencing sample was made of lymphocytes from the gut lamina propria. The receptors shown here come from a man between 65 and 79 years old with active celiac disease.

The rearrangement joins TRBV5-4 to TRBJ2-1, with D perhaps TRBD2 (5 bases). V was clipped by 4 bases and J by 1 base, with 9 bases between them. This CDR3 spans 14 amino acids. In germline, CDR1 is SGHNT, CDR2 YYREEE (reference sequence). CDR3 residues: CASSERDSYNEQFF. CDR3 DNA sequence: TGTGCCAGCAGCGAACGGGATTCCTACAATGAGCAGTTCTTC.

V usage is TRBV27 and J usage is TRBJ2-1, with 11 bases lining up with TRBD2. The CDR3 totals 17 residues. The J segment lost 1 base and the V segment lost 3 bases, leaving 5 bases of the junction unmatched. Germline-derived CDR1 and CDR2 are MNHEY and SMNVEV (reference sequence). The CDR3 region has the DNA TGTGCCAGCAGTTTTCACCGACTAGCGGGGTCCTACAATGAGCAGTTCTTC. As protein: CASSFHRLAGSYNEQFF.